Each of the 17 T cell receptor beta chains below was sequenced from the same sample in a study of control samples from healthy donors and cancer patients. The data were produced by immunoSEQ multiplex PCR, yet TCRdb's version contains in-frame clones alone and is incomplete. Here the sample spans 80,000 to 85,000 clones, approximately 90% being singletons. The sequencing input was blood. These receptors originate from a woman aged 50 to 60 in good health.

The gene calls are TRBV15 and TRBJ1-2, with D possibly being TRBD1 (5 bases). Germline-derived CDR1 and CDR2 are LNHNV and YYDKDF (reference sequence). The CDR3 runs 14 residues. Trimming cost V 2 bases and J 3 bases, with 10 bases left between them. The CDR3 here is CATSRQGADYGYTF. As DNA, the CDR3 is TGTGCCACCAGCAGACAGGGAGCTGACTATGGCTACACCTTC.

The chain uses TRBV5-1 and TRBJ2-3; possible D gene TRBD2, 5 bases. The CDR3 consists of 14 residues. Trimming left V 3 bases short and J 3 bases short, with 11 bases between. Germline V gene data show CDR1 as SGHRS and CDR2 as YFSETQ. CDR3 nucleotide sequence: TGCGCCAGCAGCTCCGGGATCTCAACAGATACGCAGTATTTT. This codes for CASSSGISTDTQYF. The full variable domain, completed using reference TRBV5-1 and TRBJ2-3, is KAGVTQTPRYLIKTRGQQVTLSCSPISGHRSVSWYQQTPGQGLQFLFEYFSETQRNKGNFPGRFSGRQFSNSRSEMNVSTLELGDSALYLCASSSGISTDTQYFGPGTRLTVL.

The J gene is TRBJ2-3, the V gene TRBV4-1; D call uncertain. Germline loops: CDR1 MGHRA, CDR2 YSYEKL. Between the trimmed V and J ends, which lost 0 bases and 3 bases, there was a span of 16 bases. The CDR3 covers 17 residues. The chain's CDR3 is CASSQELSGKVTDTQYF. The CDR3 DNA is TGCGCCAGCAGCCAAGAGTTGAGTGGTAAGGTGACAGATACGCAGTATTTT.

This clone was observed a few times. The chain has TRBV5-6 and TRBJ1-3; D is unclear. V dropped 1 base and J dropped 0 bases, with 11 bases sitting between them. CDR3 size: 16 residues. Looked up from germline, CDR1 is SGHDT and CDR2 is YYEEEE. The CDR3 DNA follows: TGTGCCAGCAGCTTGTCCCAGGACTTCTCTGGAAACACCATATATTTT. It encodes CASSLSQDFSGNTIYF.

V and J are TRBV5-1 and TRBJ2-3; D is possibly TRBD1 (6 bases). This CDR3 contains 14 residues. V gave up 0 bases and J gave up 1 base, with 6 bases separating them. The germline CDR1 and CDR2 sequences are SGHRS and YFSETQ. The CDR3 nucleotides are TGCGCCAGCAGCTTGGCAGGGGGCACAGATACGCAGTATTTT. Its translation is CASSLAGGTDTQYF. The full variable domain, its missing parts supplied by reference TRBV5-1 and TRBJ2-3, is KAGVTQTPRYLIKTRGQQVTLSCSPISGHRSVSWYQQTPGQGLQFLFEYFSETQRNKGNFPGRFSGRQFSNSRSEMNVSTLELGDSALYLCASSLAGGTDTQYFGPGTRLTVL.

Only one count was recorded for this clone. This chain joins TRBV4-2 and TRBJ1-2; TRBD1 aligns across 8 bases. V lost 0 bases and J lost 8; bases outside the gene matches: 11. The CDR3 has 16 residues. CDR1 and CDR2 (germline): LGHNA, YNFKEQ. This CDR3 reads CASSQELDRGWRGYTF. The CDR3 DNA reads as TGTGCCAGCAGCCAAGAACTTGACAGGGGTTGGAGGGGCTACACCTTC.

This clone appeared a few times. J is TRBJ1-2 and V is TRBV10-3; 9 bases match TRBD1. This CDR3 is built from 15 residues. CDR1 is ENHRY and CDR2 is SYGVKD in the germline V gene. Germline trimming cut 0 bases from V and 6 bases from J; bases unmatched to any gene: 5. The CDR3 nucleotides are TGTGCCATCAGTGAGTCAGGGACAGGGACGGATGGCTACACCTTC. This encodes CAISESGTGTDGYTF.

This clone was detected a few times. The V call is TRBV7-2, the J call TRBJ1-5; no clear D gene. CDR3 length: 12 amino acids. V was clipped by 5 bases and J by 6 bases, with 8 bases between them. CDR1 and CDR2 (germline): SGHTA, FQGNSA. CDR3 sequence reads: CASSPQGQPQHF. Here the CDR3 DNA reads TGTGCCAGCAGCCCTCAAGGTCAGCCCCAGCATTTT.

CDR3 residues: CASSLQGGLNTEAFF. The DNA for the CDR3 is TGTGCCAGCAGCTTGCAGGGGGGGCTGAACACTGAAGCTTTCTTT. The V and J genes are TRBV5-6 and TRBJ1-1; 7 nucleotides line up with TRBD1. Trimming at V came to 1 base and at J to 0 bases, leaving 3 bases not matched to a gene. The CDR3 is 15 amino acids. Germline assignment: CDR1 SGHDT and CDR2 YYEEEE.

The chain is built from TRBV2 and TRBJ1-4; D is unresolved. V dropped 3 bases and J dropped 0 bases, with 8 bases sitting between them. The length of the CDR3 is 15 residues. The V gene's germline CDR1 is SNHLY and CDR2 FYNNEI. CDR3 nucleotide sequence: TGTGCCAGCAGTGACCGTGGGGCAACTAATGAAAAACTGTTTTTT. Its protein product is CASSDRGATNEKLFF.

The chain combines TRBV5-1 with TRBJ1-2, with D possibly matching TRBD1 (6 bases). Germline V lookup: CDR1 SGHRS, CDR2 YFSETQ. V was shortened by 3 bases and J by 2 bases, with 23 bases between the two germline ends. This CDR3 spans 18 amino acids. For the CDR3, the DNA is TGCGCCAGCAGCTCCGGCCAGGTGGACAGAACAATCAACTATGGCTACACCTTC. Its protein product is CASSSGQVDRTINYGYTF.

The gene calls are TRBV3-1 (or the pseudogene TRBV3-2) and TRBJ2-7; TRBD2 matches at 7 bases. This CDR3 has 13 amino acids. After removal of 1 base from V and 3 bases from J, the junction contained 0 bases not matched to a gene. Germline V gives CDR1 LGHDT, CDR2 YNNKEL (reference sequence). CDR3 in amino acids: CASSQAGGYEQYF. In DNA, the CDR3 is TGTGCCAGCAGCCAAGCGGGGGGCTACGAGCAGTACTTC.

The rearrangement links TRBV7-9 to TRBJ2-6, with a possible D match to TRBD1 (6 bases). Trimming took 3 bases from V and 2 from J, leaving 14 bases between them. Germline CDR1 reads SEHNR; CDR2 reads FQNEAQ (reference sequence). The CDR3 has 17 amino acids. CDR3 sequence: CASSFSSGTTGANVLTF. In DNA, the CDR3 is TGTGCCAGCAGCTTTTCTTCCGGGACAACTGGGGCCAACGTCCTGACTTTC.

This chain links TRBV15 with TRBJ2-7; D uncertain. The CDR3 has 15 amino acids. CDR1 and CDR2 (germline): LNHNV, YYDKDF (reference sequence). The V and J ends lost 1 base and 5 bases respectively, with 15 bases between them. This CDR3 reads CATSRAALGFDEQYF. The CDR3 DNA reads TGTGCCACCAGCAGAGCTGCCCTAGGATTCGACGAGCAGTACTTC.

The rearrangement joins TRBV28 to TRBJ2-6; 12 nucleotides match TRBD1. The germline CDR1 and CDR2 sequences are MDHEN and SYDVKM. With V trimmed by 6 bases and J by 4 bases, 7 bases remained unmatched. The CDR3 length is 17 residues. The CDR3, as DNA: TGTGCCAGCAGGCCGGGACAGGGGGCTAAAGGGGCCAACGTCCTGACTTTC. Its protein is CASRPGQGAKGANVLTF.

V usage is TRBV5-1 and J usage is TRBJ2-2, with D perhaps TRBD1 or TRBD2 (6 bases each). The ends were cut back, 4 bases at V and 0 bases at J, with 13 bases in the middle. This CDR3 has 16 amino acids. CDR1 and CDR2 from the germline V gene are SGHRS and YFSETQ. The CDR3 region is CASSGDGGSNTGELFF. CDR3 DNA sequence: TGCGCCAGCAGCGGAGACGGGGGCTCGAACACCGGGGAGCTGTTTTTT.

The chain recombines TRBV5-5 with TRBJ1-2; D perhaps matches TRBD1 (5 bases). The CDR3 is 13 residues long. Trimming removed 4 bases at V and 8 bases at J, with 15 bases between. Germline assignment: CDR1 SGHKS and CDR2 YYEKEE (reference sequence). CDR3 nucleotide sequence: TGTGCCAGCAGCCTCCGGGACGGACACGGCTACACCTTC. Amino acid sequence: CASSLRDGHGYTF. Full variable domain (rest looked up from reference TRBV5-5 and TRBJ1-2): DAGVTQSPTHLIKTRGQQVTLRCSPISGHKSVSWYQQVLGQGPQFIFQYYEKEERGRGNFPDRFSARQFPNYSSELNVNALLLGDSALYLCASSLRDGHGYTFGSGTRLTVV.